This T cell receptor (beta chain) is from a study of T cell changes during pregnancy in multiple sclerosis. The V gene's germline CDR1 is MNHEY and CDR2 SVGAGI. Trimming stripped 3 bases from V and 0 bases from J, with 10 bases between. There are 15 residues in the CDR3. TCRdb's copy holds only in-frame clones and misses some; the assay was immunoSEQ multiplex PCR. The table has tens of thousands of clones, almost 90% seen once. The source material was CD4+ T cells from peripheral blood mononuclear cells, sampled in the second trimester of pregnancy. The rearrangement links TRBV6-5 to TRBJ2-3; the D gene is possibly TRBD2 (5 bases). This receptor was identified in a female donor with multiple sclerosis, enrolled in a pregnancy study. The DNA of the CDR3 is TGTGCCAGCAGTTATGACGGGGTTAGCACAGATACGCAGTATTTT. Translated: CASSYDGVSTDTQYF.